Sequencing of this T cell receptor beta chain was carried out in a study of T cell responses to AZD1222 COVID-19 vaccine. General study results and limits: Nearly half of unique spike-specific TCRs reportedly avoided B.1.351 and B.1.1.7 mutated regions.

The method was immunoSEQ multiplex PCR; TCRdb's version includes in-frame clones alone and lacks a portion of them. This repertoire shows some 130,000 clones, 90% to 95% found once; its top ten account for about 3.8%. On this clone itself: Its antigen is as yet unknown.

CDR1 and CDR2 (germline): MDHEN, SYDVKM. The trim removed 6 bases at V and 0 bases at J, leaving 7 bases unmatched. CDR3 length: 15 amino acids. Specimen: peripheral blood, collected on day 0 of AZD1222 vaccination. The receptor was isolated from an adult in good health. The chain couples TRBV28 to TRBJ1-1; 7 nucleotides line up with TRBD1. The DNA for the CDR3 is TGTGCCAGCAGCTCCTCAGGGGGGCTGAACACTGAAGCTTTCTTT. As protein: CASSSSGGLNTEAFF.